The 22 T cell receptor beta chains below were found in one sample sequenced in a study of cytomegalovirus exposure and HLA in healthy donors. Researchers ran the PCR with 60 Vbeta and 13 Jbeta primers. Clones were sequenced by immunoSEQ multiplex PCR, and TCRdb holds only the in-frame ones, with some missing. The sample data list 150,000 to 200,000 clones. Material: PBMCs. Receptor source: a woman aged 60-75 years in good health and CMV-seronegative.

The chain links TRBV7-6 to TRBJ2-1, with D tentatively TRBD1 (8 bases). The CDR3 extends over 15 amino acids. Trimming pared 5 bases from V and 2 bases from J, leaving 13 bases between. Germline V CDR1 and CDR2: SGHVS, FNYEAQ. The CDR3 is CASSDTGGAYNEQFF. CDR3 coding DNA: TGTGCCAGCAGCGATACAGGGGGGGCCTACAATGAGCAGTTCTTC.

The V gene is TRBV13, the J gene TRBJ2-7; 10 bases align to TRBD1. Germline CDR1 reads PRHDT; CDR2 reads FYEKMQ (reference sequence). There are 15 residues in the CDR3. The J segment lost 2 bases and the V segment lost 5 bases, leaving 6 bases of the junction unmatched. The CDR3 bases are TGTGCCAGCAGCGTCGACAGGGGGCTGGCCTACGAGCAGTACTTC. Translating gives CASSVDRGLAYEQYF.

V is TRBV5-4 and J is TRBJ2-1; 12 bases map to TRBD2. The ends lost 1 base at V and 4 bases at J; junction bases unmatched: 0. Germline CDR1 is SGHNT and CDR2 is YYREEE (reference sequence). This CDR3 region has 15 residues. This CDR3 reads CASSLLAGGYNEQFF. The CDR3 bases are TGTGCCAGCAGCTTGCTAGCGGGAGGGTACAATGAGCAGTTCTTC. The variable domain in full, with the rest retrieved from reference TRBV5-4 and TRBJ2-1, is ETGVTQSPTHLIKTRGQQVTLRCSSQSGHNTVSWYQQALGQGPQFIFQYYREEENGRGNFPPRFSGLQFPNYSSELNVNALELDDSALYLCASSLLAGGYNEQFFGPGTRLTVL.

The chain combines TRBV9 with TRBJ2-1; 10 positions match TRBD2. Trimming took 4 bases from V and 5 from J; bases not matched to a gene: 6. Looked up from germline, CDR1 is SGDLS and CDR2 is YYNGEE. The CDR3 covers 15 residues. CDR3: CASSPRTSGDNEQFF. The CDR3 DNA reads as TGTGCCAGCAGCCCTCGGACTAGCGGAGACAATGAGCAGTTCTTC.

The CDR3 protein is CASSQGGGRVAYEQYF. CDR3 DNA sequence: TGCGCCAGCAGCCAAGGGGGCGGGAGGGTTGCCTACGAGCAGTACTTC. This chain connects TRBV4-1 to TRBJ2-7, with 9 bases matching TRBD2. Germline V CDR1 and CDR2: MGHRA, YSYEKL. The CDR3 runs to 16 residues. J lost 2 bases, V lost 1 base, and 6 bases had no gene match.

The V gene is TRBV7-2, the J gene TRBJ1-2; D perhaps matches TRBD1 (6 bases). CDR1 and CDR2 (germline): SGHTA, FQGNSA. There are 14 residues in the CDR3. V lost 4 bases and J 4 bases, leaving 13 bases between the germline ends. CDR3 bases: TGTGCCAGCAGCTCCCCAGGGGCAGGCTATGGCTACACCTTC. Protein product: CASSSPGAGYGYTF.

V usage is TRBV5-6 and J usage is TRBJ2-1; 11 bases fit TRBD2. The V and J ends lost 3 bases and 0 bases, in that order; junction bases with no gene match: 11. This CDR3 comprises 19 residues. Germline CDR1 is SGHDT and CDR2 is YYEEEE. CDR3 DNA: TGTGCCAGCAGCTGGAAGGTAGCGGGAGGGTCTGTCTCCTACAATGAGCAGTTCTTC. This encodes CASSWKVAGGSVSYNEQFF.

The V gene is TRBV4-1, the J gene TRBJ1-5; D is uncertain. CDR3 size: 16 residues. CDR1 is MGHRA and CDR2 is YSYEKL in the germline V gene. Trimming stripped 0 bases from V and 2 bases from J, with 11 bases between. The CDR3 DNA reads as TGCGCCAGCAGCCAAGATGGGTCACGGGGCAATCAGCCCCAGCATTTT. It yields the protein CASSQDGSRGNQPQHF.

The chain couples TRBV10-3 to TRBJ2-5, with 9 positions matching TRBD2. The germline V gene encodes CDR1 ENHRY and CDR2 SYGVKD. The V segment lost 5 bases and the J segment 7 bases; nucleotides outside the gene matches: 23. CDR3 length equals 19 residues. CDR3 DNA sequence: TGTGCCATCAGTCAGGAGGGAACAGCCCTAGCGGGATCTTCCCGGACCCAGTACTTC. Protein product: CAISQEGTALAGSSRTQYF.

The chain has TRBV13 and TRBJ2-1, with TRBD2 matching 14 bases. J lost 0 bases, V lost 2 bases, and 3 bases had no gene match. This CDR3 has 18 amino acids. Germline CDR1 is PRHDT and CDR2 is FYEKMQ (reference sequence). The CDR3 loop is CASSLSGTSGGSYNEQFF. The CDR3, as DNA: TGTGCCAGCAGCTTATCAGGGACTAGCGGGGGCTCCTACAATGAGCAGTTCTTC.

The rearrangement uses TRBV28 and TRBJ2-7, with D hard to call. V was pared by 5 bases and J by 4 bases, with 6 bases between. Germline values: CDR1 MDHEN, CDR2 SYDVKM. The CDR3 runs to 11 residues. The CDR3 DNA reads TGTGCCAGCAGTAACGGGTACGAGCAGTACTTC. The encoded protein is CASSNGYEQYF.

V usage is TRBV5-6 and J usage is TRBJ1-3; D not resolved. Germline V gene data show CDR1 as SGHDT and CDR2 as YYEEEE. V was clipped by 7 bases and J by 4 bases, with 12 bases between them. There are 13 residues in the CDR3. CDR3 sequence: CASGRGGGNTIYF. CDR3 in DNA: TGTGCCAGCGGGCGGGGTGGAGGAAACACCATATATTTT.

V gene TRBV20-1 combines with J gene TRBJ2-5; 7 positions match TRBD1. The ends lost 6 bases at V and 9 bases at J; junction bases unmatched: 7. Germline CDR1 is DFQATT and CDR2 is SNEGSKA (reference sequence). The CDR3 runs 11 residues. The CDR3 bases are TGCAGTGCGAGACAGGGTGTTGCCCAGTACTTC. Translation gives CSARQGVAQYF.

The chain combines TRBV4-2 with TRBJ2-5, with D perhaps TRBD2 (6 bases). The J call may be mistaken, given a closer DNA end match to TRBJ2-7. In germline, CDR1 is LGHNA, CDR2 YNFKEQ. CDR3 length equals 16 residues. The chain's CDR3 is CASSQAPGLHSYEQYF. CDR3 in DNA: TGTGCCAGCAGCCAAGCACCGGGACTCCACTCCTACGAGCAGTACTTC.

CDR3 DNA sequence: TGTGCCAGCAACCCATCCGGGACAGGGGCTTGGAATGAGCAGTTCTTC. As protein: CASNPSGTGAWNEQFF. The chain links TRBV7-9 to TRBJ2-1, with 10 bases lining up with TRBD1. Germline assignment: CDR1 SEHNR and CDR2 FQNEAQ (reference sequence). This CDR3 is built from 16 residues. V lost 7 bases and J lost 7; bases outside the gene matches: 13.

The J gene is TRBJ2-5, the V gene TRBV18; D is unresolved. The CDR3 is made up of 13 amino acids. Germline assignment: CDR1 KGHSH and CDR2 LQKENI. Trimming removed 4 bases from V and 5 bases from J, with 11 bases in between. CDR3 DNA sequence: TGTGCCAGCTCACGGGCTATCCGGGAGACCCAGTACTTC. Translation gives CASSRAIRETQYF.

The rearrangement joins TRBV2 to TRBJ2-1, with 9 bases lining up with TRBD1. Unmatched junction bases numbered 8, after V lost 5 bases and J lost 3 bases. Germline lookup yields CDR1 SNHLY and CDR2 FYNNEI. This CDR3 is 16 amino acids long. CDR3 in DNA: TGTGCCAGCAGTTCCAATACAGGGGGCGGCTACAATGAGCAGTTCTTC. Translation: CASSSNTGGGYNEQFF.

The chain uses TRBV19 and TRBJ1-1; D gene uncertain. The V and J ends lost 5 bases and 6 bases respectively, with 13 bases between them. The CDR3 runs to 13 residues. Germline V gene data show CDR1 as LNHDA and CDR2 as SQIVND (reference sequence). CDR3 bases: TGTGCCAGTAGTCTCTATCTGGAGGCTGAAGCTTTCTTT. Protein: CASSLYLEAEAFF.

V usage is TRBV6-5 and J usage is TRBJ2-3; D is possibly TRBD2 (6 bases). The germline V gene has CDR1 MNHEY and CDR2 SVGAGI. This CDR3 spans 15 amino acids. With 5 bases removed from V and 2 bases from J, the gap between germline ends came to 14 bases. The CDR3 here is CASSPTGEYTDTQYF. In nucleotides, the CDR3 is TGTGCCAGCAGTCCCACGGGAGAATACACAGATACGCAGTATTTT.

CDR3 loop: CASSVSGVSTDTQYF. The CDR3 DNA reads TGTGCCAGCAGCGTTTCAGGGGTCAGCACAGATACGCAGTATTTT. The chain recombines TRBV7-8 with TRBJ2-3, with a weak D call TRBD1 (6 bases). The ends were cut back, 5 bases at V and 0 bases at J, with 12 bases in the middle. Germline assignment: CDR1 SGHVS and CDR2 FQNEAQ. The CDR3 length is 15 residues.

This chain uses TRBV25-1 with TRBJ2-7; 8 nucleotides agree with TRBD1. This CDR3 contains 16 residues. Germline V gene sequence: CDR1 MGHDK, CDR2 SYGVNS. The V gene end was trimmed by 3 bases and the J gene end by 1 base; junction bases not matched to a gene: 8. In DNA, the CDR3 is TGTGCCAGCAGTGACCGTAGGACAGGGAATTCCTACGAGCAGTACTTC. It yields the protein CASSDRRTGNSYEQYF.

The chain combines TRBV11-1 with TRBJ2-1; the match to TRBD2 covers 9 bases. The germline CDR1 and CDR2 sequences are SGHAT and FQDESV (reference sequence). V lost 5 bases and J lost 8; bases outside the gene matches: 13. This CDR3 has 16 residues. Here the CDR3 reads CASSLLASGTGDEQFF. The CDR3 DNA is TGTGCCAGCAGCCTCCTCGCTAGCGGGACCGGAGATGAGCAGTTCTTC.